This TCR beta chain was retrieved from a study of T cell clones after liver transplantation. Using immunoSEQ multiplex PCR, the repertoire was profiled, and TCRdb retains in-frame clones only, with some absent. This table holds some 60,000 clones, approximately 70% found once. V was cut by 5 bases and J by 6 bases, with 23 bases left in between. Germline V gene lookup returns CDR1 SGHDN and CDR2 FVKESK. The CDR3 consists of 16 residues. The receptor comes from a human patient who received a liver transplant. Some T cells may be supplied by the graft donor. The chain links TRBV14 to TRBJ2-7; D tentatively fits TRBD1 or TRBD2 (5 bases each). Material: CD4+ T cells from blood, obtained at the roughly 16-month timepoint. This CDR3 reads CASSARTGTSGGEQYF. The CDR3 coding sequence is TGTGCCAGCAGCGCCCGAACCGGGACCTCCGGCGGCGAGCAGTACTTC.